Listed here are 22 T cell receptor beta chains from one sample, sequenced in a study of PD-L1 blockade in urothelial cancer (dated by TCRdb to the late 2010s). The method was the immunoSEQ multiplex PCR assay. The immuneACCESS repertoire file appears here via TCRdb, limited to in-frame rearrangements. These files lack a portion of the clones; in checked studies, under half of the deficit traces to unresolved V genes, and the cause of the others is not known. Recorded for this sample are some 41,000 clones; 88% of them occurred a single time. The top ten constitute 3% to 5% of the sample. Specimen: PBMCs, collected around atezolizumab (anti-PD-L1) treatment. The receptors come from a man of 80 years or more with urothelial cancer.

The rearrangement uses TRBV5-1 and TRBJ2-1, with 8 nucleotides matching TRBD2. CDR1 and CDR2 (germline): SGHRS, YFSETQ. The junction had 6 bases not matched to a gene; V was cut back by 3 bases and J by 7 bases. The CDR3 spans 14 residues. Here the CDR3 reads CASSWISGVNEQFF. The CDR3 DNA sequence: TGCGCCAGCAGCTGGATTAGCGGGGTTAATGAGCAGTTCTTC.

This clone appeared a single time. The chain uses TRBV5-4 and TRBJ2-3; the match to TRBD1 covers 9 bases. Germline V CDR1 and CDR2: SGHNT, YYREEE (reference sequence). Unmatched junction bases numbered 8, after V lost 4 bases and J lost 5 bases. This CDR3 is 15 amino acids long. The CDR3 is CASSPRDRAIDTQYF. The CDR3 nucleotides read TGTGCCAGCAGCCCGCGGGACAGGGCTATAGATACGCAGTATTTT.

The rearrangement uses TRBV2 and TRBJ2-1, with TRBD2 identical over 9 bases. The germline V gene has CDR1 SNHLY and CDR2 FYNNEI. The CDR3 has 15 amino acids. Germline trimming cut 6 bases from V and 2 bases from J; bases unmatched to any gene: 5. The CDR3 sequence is CASRPLAGPYNEQFF. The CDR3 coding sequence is TGTGCCAGCAGGCCTCTAGCGGGGCCCTACAATGAGCAGTTCTTC.

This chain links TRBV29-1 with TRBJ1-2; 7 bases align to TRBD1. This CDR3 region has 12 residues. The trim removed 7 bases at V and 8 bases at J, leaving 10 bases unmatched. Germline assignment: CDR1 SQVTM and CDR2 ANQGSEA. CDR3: CSAKMTGRGYTF. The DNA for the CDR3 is TGCAGCGCGAAGATGACAGGGAGAGGCTACACCTTC.

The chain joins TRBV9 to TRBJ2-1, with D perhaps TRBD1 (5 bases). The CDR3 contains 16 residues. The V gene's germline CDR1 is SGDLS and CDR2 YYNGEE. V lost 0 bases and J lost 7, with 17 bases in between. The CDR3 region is CASSVEPSRVANEQFF. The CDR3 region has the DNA TGTGCCAGCAGCGTAGAACCGTCCAGGGTGGCTAATGAGCAGTTCTTC.

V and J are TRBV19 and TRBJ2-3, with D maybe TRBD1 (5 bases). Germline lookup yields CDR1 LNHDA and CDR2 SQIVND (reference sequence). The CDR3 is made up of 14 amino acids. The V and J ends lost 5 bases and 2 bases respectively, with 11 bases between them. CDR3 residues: CASSSRQFTDTQYF. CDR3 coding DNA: TGTGCCAGTAGTTCGCGACAGTTCACAGATACGCAGTATTTT.

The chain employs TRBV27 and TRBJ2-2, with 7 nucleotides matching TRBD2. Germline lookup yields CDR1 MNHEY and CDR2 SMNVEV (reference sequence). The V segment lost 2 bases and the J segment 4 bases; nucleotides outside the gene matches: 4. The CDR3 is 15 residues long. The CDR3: CASSLGGGVTGELFF. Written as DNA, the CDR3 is TGTGCCAGCAGTTTAGGGGGGGGAGTCACCGGGGAGCTGTTTTTT.

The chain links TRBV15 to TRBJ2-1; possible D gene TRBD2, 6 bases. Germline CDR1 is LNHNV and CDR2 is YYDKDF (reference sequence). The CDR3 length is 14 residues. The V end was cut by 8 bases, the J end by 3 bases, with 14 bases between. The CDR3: CATRGGSGYNEQFF. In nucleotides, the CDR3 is TGTGCCACCCGAGGCGGTAGCGGCTACAATGAGCAGTTCTTC.

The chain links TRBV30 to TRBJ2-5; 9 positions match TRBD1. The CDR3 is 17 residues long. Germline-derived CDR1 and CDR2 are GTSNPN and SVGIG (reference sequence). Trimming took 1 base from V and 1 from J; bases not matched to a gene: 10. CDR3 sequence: CAWSASRTGDAQETQYF. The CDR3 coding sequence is TGTGCCTGGAGTGCCTCACGGACAGGGGACGCCCAAGAGACCCAGTACTTC.

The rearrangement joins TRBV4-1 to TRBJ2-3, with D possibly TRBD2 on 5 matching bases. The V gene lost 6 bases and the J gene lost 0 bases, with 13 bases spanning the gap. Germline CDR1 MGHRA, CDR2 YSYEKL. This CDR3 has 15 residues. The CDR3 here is CASSQQRTSTDTQYF. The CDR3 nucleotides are TGCGCCAGCAGTCAGCAACGGACTAGCACAGATACGCAGTATTTT.

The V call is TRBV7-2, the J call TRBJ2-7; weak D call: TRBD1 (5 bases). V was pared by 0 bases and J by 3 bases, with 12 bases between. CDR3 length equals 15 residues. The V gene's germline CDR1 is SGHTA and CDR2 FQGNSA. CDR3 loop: CASSLAPRGHYEQYF. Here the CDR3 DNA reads TGTGCCAGCAGCTTAGCGCCTCGAGGACACTACGAGCAGTACTTC. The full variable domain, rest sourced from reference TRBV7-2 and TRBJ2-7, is GAGVSQSPSNKVTEKGKDVELRCDPISGHTALYWYRQSLGQGLEFLIYFQGNSAPDKSGLPSDRFSAERTGGSVSTLTIQRTQQEDSAVYLCASSLAPRGHYEQYFGPGTRLTVT.

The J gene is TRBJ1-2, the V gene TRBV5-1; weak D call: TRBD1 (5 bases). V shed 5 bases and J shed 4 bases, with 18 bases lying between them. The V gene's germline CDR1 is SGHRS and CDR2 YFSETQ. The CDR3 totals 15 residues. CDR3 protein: CASRPGKNPSYGYTF. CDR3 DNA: TGCGCCAGCAGGCCAGGGAAGAACCCGTCCTATGGCTACACCTTC.

The CDR3 here is CASSPLEGEQFF. As DNA, the CDR3 is TGTGCCAGCAGCCCCCTAGAAGGTGAGCAGTTCTTC. This sequence joins TRBV11-3 and TRBJ2-1; D is unclear. The CDR3 loop spans 12 amino acids. V dropped 5 bases and J dropped 9 bases, with 11 bases sitting between them. Germline V gene sequence: CDR1 SGHNT, CDR2 YENEEA.

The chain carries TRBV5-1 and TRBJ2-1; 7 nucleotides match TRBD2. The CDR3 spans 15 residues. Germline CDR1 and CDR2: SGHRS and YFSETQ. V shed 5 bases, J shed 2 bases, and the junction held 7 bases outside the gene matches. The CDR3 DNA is TGCGCCAGCAGTAGGCGGCTAGCGGCCTACAATGAGCAGTTCTTC. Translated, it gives CASSRRLAAYNEQFF.

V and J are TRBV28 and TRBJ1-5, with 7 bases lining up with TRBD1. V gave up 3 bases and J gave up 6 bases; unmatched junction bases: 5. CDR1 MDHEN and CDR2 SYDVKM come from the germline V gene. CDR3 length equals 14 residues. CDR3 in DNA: TGTGCCAGCAGTTTTAGAGGGGGCTCTCAGCCCCAGCATTTT. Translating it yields CASSFRGGSQPQHF.

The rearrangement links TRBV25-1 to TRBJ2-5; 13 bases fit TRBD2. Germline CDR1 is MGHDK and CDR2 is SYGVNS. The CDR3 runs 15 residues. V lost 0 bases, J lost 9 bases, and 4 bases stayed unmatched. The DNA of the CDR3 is TGTGCCAGCAGTGAATATGGGACTAGCGGGATAGCCCAGTACTTC. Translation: CASSEYGTSGIAQYF.

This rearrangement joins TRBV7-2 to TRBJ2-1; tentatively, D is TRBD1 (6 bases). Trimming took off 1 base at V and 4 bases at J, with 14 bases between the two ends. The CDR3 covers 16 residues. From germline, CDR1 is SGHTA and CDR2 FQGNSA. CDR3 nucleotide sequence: TGTGCCAGCAGCTTAGAGGGTTGGACAGTTTACAATGAGCAGTTCTTC. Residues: CASSLEGWTVYNEQFF. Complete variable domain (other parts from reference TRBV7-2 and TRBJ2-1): GAGVSQSPSNKVTEKGKDVELRCDPISGHTALYWYRQSLGQGLEFLIYFQGNSAPDKSGLPSDRFSAERTGGSVSTLTIQRTQQEDSAVYLCASSLEGWTVYNEQFFGPGTRLTVL.

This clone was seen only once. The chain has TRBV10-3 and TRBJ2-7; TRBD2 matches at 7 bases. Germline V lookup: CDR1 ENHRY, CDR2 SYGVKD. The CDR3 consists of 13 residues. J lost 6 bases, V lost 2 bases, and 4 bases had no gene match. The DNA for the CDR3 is TGTGCCATCAGTGAGGGGGGGGTGGGCGAGCAGTACTTC. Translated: CAISEGGVGEQYF.

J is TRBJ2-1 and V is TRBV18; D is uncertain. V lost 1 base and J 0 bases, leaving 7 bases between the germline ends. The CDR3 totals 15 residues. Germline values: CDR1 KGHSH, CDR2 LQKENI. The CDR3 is CASSPRSHSYNEQFF. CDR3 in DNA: TGTGCCAGCTCACCACGTAGCCACTCCTACAATGAGCAGTTCTTC.

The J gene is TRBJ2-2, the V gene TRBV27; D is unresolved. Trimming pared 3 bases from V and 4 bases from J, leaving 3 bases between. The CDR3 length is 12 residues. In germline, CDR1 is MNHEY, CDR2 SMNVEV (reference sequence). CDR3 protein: CASSFGTGELFF. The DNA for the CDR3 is TGTGCCAGCAGTTTCGGCACCGGGGAGCTGTTTTTT.

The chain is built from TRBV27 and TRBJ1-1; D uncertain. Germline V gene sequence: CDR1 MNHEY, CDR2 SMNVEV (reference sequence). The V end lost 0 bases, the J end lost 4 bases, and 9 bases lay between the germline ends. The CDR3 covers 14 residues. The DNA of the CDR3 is TGTGCCAGCAGTTTATCGAGGTATGTCACTGAAGCTTTCTTT. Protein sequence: CASSLSRYVTEAFF.

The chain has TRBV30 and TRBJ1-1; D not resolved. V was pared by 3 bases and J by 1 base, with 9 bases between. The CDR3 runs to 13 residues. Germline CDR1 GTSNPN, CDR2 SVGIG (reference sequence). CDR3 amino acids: CAWSLRWNTEAFF. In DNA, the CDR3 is TGTGCCTGGAGCCTCCGGTGGAACACTGAAGCTTTCTTT.